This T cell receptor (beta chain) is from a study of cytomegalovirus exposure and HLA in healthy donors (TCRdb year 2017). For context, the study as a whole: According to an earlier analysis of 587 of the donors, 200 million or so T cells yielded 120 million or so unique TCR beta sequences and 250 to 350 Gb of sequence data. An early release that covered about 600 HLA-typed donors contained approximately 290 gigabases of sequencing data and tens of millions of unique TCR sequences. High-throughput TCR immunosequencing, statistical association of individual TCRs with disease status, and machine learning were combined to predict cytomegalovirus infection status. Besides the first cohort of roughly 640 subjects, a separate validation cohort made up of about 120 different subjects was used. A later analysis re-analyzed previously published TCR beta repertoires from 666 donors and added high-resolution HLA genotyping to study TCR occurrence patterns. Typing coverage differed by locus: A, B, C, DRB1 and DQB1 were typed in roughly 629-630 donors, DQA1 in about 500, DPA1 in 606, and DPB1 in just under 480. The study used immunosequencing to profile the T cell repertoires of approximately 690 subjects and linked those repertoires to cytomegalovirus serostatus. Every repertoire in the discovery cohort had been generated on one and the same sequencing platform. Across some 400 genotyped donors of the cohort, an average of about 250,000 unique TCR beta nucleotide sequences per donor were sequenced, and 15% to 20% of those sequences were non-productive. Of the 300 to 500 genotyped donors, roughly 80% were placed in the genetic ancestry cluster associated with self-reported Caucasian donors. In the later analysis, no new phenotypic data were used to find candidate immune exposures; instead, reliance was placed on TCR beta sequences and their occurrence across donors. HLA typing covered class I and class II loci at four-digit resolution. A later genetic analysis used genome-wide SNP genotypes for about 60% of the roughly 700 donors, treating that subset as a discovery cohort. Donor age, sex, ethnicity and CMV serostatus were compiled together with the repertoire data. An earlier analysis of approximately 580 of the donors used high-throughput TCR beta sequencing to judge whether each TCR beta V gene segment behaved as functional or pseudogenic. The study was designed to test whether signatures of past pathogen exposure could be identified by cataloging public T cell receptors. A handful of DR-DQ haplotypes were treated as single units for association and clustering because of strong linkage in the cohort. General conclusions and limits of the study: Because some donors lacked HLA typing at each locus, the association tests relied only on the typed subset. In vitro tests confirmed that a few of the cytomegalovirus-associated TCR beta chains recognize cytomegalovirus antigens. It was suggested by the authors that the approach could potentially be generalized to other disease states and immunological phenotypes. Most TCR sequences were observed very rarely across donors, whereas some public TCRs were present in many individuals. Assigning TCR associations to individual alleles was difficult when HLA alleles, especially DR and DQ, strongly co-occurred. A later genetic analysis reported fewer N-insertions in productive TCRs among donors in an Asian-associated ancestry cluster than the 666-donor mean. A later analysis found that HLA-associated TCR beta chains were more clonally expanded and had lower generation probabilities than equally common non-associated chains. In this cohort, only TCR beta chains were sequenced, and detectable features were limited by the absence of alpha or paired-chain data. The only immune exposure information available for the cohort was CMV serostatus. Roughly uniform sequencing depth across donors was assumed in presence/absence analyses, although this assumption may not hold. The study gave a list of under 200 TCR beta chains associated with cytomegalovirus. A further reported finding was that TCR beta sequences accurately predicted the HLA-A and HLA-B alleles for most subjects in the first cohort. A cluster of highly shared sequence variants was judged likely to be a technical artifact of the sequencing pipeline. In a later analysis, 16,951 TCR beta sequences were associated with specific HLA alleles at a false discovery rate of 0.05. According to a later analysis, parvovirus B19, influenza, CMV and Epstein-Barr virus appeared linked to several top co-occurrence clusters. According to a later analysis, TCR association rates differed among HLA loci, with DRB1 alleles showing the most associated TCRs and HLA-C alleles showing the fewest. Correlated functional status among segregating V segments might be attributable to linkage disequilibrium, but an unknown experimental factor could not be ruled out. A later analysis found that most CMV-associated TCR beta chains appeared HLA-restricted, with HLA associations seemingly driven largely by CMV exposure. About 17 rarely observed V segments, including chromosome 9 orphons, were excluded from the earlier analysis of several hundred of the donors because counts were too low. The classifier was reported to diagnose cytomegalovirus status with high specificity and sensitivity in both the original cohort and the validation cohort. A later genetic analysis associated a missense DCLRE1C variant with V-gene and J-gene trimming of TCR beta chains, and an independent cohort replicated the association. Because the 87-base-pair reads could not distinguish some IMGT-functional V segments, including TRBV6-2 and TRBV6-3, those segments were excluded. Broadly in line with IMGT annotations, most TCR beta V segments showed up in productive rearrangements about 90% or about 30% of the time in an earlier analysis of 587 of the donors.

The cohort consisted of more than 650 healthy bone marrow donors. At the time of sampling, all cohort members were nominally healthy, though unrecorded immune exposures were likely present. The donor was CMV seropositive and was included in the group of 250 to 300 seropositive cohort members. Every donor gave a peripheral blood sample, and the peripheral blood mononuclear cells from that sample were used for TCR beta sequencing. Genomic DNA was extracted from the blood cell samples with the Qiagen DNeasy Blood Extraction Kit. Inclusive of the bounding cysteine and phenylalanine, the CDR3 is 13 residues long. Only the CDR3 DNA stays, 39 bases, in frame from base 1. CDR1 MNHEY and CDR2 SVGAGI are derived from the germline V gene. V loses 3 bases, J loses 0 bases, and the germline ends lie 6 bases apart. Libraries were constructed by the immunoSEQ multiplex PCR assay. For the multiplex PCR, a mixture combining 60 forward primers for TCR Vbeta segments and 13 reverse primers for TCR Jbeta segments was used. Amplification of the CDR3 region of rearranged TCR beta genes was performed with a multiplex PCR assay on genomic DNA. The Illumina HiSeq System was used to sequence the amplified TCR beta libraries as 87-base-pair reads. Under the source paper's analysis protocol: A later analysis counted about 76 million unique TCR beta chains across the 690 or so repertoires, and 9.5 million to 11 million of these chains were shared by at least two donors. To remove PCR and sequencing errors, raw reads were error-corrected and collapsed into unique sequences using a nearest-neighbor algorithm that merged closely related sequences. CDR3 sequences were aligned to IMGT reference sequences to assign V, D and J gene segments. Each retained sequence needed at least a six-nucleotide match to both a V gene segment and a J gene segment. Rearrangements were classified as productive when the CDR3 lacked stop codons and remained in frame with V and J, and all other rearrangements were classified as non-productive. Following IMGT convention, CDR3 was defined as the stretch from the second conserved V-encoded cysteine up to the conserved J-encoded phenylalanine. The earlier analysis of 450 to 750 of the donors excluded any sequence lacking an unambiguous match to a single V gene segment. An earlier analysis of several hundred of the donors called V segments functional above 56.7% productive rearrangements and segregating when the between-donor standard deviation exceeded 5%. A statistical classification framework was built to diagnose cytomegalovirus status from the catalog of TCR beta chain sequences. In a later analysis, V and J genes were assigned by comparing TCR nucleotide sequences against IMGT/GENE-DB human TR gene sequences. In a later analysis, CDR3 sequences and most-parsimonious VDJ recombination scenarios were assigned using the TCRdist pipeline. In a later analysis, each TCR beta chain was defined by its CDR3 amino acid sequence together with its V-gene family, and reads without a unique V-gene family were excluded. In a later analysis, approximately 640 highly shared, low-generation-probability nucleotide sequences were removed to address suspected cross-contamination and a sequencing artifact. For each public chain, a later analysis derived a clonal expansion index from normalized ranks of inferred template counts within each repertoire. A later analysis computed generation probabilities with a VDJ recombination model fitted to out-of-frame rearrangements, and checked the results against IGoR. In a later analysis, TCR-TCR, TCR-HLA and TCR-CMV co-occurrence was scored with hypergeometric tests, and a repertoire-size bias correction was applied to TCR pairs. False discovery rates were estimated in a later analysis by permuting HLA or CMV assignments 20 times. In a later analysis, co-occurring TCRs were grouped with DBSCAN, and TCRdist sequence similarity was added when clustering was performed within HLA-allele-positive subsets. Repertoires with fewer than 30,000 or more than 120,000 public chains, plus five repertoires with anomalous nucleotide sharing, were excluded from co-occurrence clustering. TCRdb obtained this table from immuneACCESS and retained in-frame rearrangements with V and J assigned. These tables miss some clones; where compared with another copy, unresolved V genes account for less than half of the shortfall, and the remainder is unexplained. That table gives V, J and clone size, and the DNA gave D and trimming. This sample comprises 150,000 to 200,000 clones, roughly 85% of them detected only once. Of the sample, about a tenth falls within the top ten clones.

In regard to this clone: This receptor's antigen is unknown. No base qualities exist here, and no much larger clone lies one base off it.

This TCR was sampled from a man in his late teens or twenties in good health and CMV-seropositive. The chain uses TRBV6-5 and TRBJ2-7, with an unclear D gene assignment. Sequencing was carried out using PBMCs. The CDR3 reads CASSYKSSYEQYF. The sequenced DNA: TGTGCCAGCAGTTATAAGAGCTCCTACGAGCAGTACTTC.